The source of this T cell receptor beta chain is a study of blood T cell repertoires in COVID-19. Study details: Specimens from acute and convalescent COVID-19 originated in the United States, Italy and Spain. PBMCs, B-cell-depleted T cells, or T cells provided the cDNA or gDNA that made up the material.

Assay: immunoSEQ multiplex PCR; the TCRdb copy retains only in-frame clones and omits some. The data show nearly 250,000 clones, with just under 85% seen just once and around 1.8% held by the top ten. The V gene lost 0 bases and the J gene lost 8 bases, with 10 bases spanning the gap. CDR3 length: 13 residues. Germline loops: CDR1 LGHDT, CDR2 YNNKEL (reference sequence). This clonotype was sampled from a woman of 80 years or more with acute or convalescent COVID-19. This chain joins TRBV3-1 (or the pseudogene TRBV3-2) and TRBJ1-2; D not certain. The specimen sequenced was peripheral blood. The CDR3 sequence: CASSQDPFGGYTF. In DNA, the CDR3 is TGTGCCAGCAGCCAAGATCCCTTCGGGGGCTACACCTTC.